This is a list of T cell receptor beta chains from one sample in a study of control samples from healthy donors and cancer patients. Clones were sequenced by immunoSEQ multiplex PCR, and TCRdb holds only the in-frame ones, with some missing. The data hold about 170,000 clones, with 90% to 95% observed a single time. The sequencing sample was made of blood. The receptors come from a woman aged 60-75 years in good health. Each CDR3 is given with its conserved first and last residue. Fields, in order: clone size, J gene, D gene, V gene, CDR3 protein, CDR3 DNA. D genes are given only for firm matches. Expanded clones get a size class; other rows say once, few or many, or leave the size out.

>.|TRBJ2-2|.|TRBV11-2
CASSRNTGELFF
TGTGCCAGCAGCCGGAACACCGGGGAGCTGTTTTTT
>.|TRBJ2-7|TRBD2|TRBV7-6
CASSLAPAGGYYEQYF
TGTGCCAGCAGCTTAGCCCCGGCGGGGGGGTACTACGAGCAGTACTTC
>.|TRBJ2-7|.|TRBV19
CASSIYGDRNYEQYF
TGTGCCAGTAGTATATACGGGGACCGAAACTACGAGCAGTACTTC
>.|TRBJ2-2|TRBD1|TRBV5-1
CASTPGQGVEGHTGELFF
TGCGCCAGCACACCGGGACAGGGTGTTGAGGGCCACACCGGGGAGCTGTTTTTT
>.|TRBJ1-5|.|TRBV7-8
CASSLRWGSRVDQPQHF
TGTGCCAGCAGCTTACGATGGGGCAGCAGGGTGGATCAGCCCCAGCATTTT
>.|TRBJ2-2|.|TRBV5-4
CASSFGGAGTRGTGELFF
TGTGCCAGCAGCTTTGGTGGGGCCGGGACACGCGGGACCGGGGAGCTGTTTTTT
>.|TRBJ1-2|.|TRBV4-2
CASSQAARVRKFYGYTF
TGTGCCAGCAGCCAAGCGGCGAGGGTGCGGAAATTCTATGGCTACACCTTC
>.|TRBJ1-5|.|TRBV5-6
CASSLGGRAYNQPQHF
TGTGCCAGCAGCTTGGGGGGGAGGGCATATAATCAGCCCCAGCATTTT
>.|TRBJ2-7|TRBD2|TRBV7-9
CASSFHSGEQYF
TGTGCCAGCAGCTTCCATAGCGGGGAGCAGTACTTC
>.|TRBJ1-6|.|TRBV20-1
CSASVSPLDSPLHF
TGCAGTGCTAGTGTAAGCCCATTAGATTCACCCCTCCACTTT
>.|TRBJ1-5|.|TRBV10-3
CAISDRGNQPQHF
TGTGCCATCAGTGATCGGGGCAATCAGCCCCAGCATTTT
>.|TRBJ1-1|TRBD1|TRBV9
CASSPWTGNTEAFF
TGTGCCAGCAGCCCCTGGACAGGGAACACTGAAGCTTTCTTT
>.|TRBJ2-5|TRBD2|TRBV19
CASSINRAGGLQETQYF
TGTGCCAGTAGTATAAATCGAGCGGGGGGACTCCAAGAGACCCAGTACTTC
>.|TRBJ2-5|.|TRBV4-2
CASSQDSAEVVETQYF
TGTGCCAGCAGCCAAGACAGCGCGGAGGTGGTGGAGACCCAGTACTTC
>.|TRBJ1-2|.|TRBV3-1/TRBV3-2
CASSQVGGENGYTF
TGTGCCAGCAGCCAAGTCGGGGGGGAAAATGGCTACACCTTC
>.|TRBJ1-2|.|TRBV6-5
CASRTRTTNYGYTF
TGTGCCAGCAGGACAAGAACCACTAACTATGGCTACACCTTC
>once|TRBJ2-6|.|TRBV10-3
CAIRDSSGANVLTF
TGTGCCATCAGGGACAGCTCTGGGGCCAACGTCCTGACTTTC